Included here is one T cell receptor (beta chain) sequence, with context. This record comes from a study of cytomegalovirus exposure and HLA in healthy donors. Germline CDR1 reads SGHRS; CDR2 reads YFSETQ. V was pared by 1 base and J by 2 bases, with 16 bases between. This CDR3 comprises 16 residues. Both 60 Vbeta primers and 13 Jbeta primers went into the PCR. Data came from immunoSEQ multiplex PCR; TCRdb stores just in-frame clones and leaves some out. The sample holds about 140,000 clones, around 80% seen once. The clonotype originates from a male donor in good health and CMV-seropositive. The sequenced sample was PBMCs. This chain connects TRBV5-1 to TRBJ2-7; D is perhaps TRBD1 (5 bases). CDR3 in amino acids: CASSLFSKTDPYEQYF. In DNA form, the CDR3 reads TGCGCCAGCAGCTTGTTCAGTAAGACAGACCCCTACGAGCAGTACTTC. Based on the CDR3 plus reference TRBV5-1 and TRBJ2-7, the full variable domain is KAGVTQTPRYLIKTRGQQVTLSCSPISGHRSVSWYQQTPGQGLQFLFEYFSETQRNKGNFPGRFSGRQFSNSRSEMNVSTLELGDSALYLCASSLFSKTDPYEQYFGPGTRLTVT.